In its sample, the clone carrying this T cell receptor beta chain was seen once. Antigen specificity is unknown. V was cut by 2 bases and J by 6 bases, with 14 bases left in between. Germline V gene data show CDR1 as SNHLY and CDR2 as FYNNEI. This CDR3 spans 14 amino acids. Indicated treatment: 10-day PBMC culture with coronavirus spike peptide pools or control peptides (ViraFEST assay). Both day 3 and day 7 involved replacing half of the medium with fresh IL-2 medium. Sequencing of DNA taken from cultured CD4+ T cells relied on the Oncomine TCR Beta short-read assay. MiXCR, run by TCRdb on the PCR reads, gives a single entry per CDR3 protein. In the table there are several thousand distinct CDR3 sequences, 24% of which are singletons. The data are from a study of vaccination and CD4 T cells after COVID-19. Study overall: As their vaccination, participants received two doses of either BNT162b2 or mRNA-1273 vaccine.

Sequences were derived from CD4+ T cells from blood, cultured in vitro, sampled after SARS-CoV-2 vaccination. This TCR came from a human donor who had recovered from COVID-19. This chain connects TRBV2 to TRBJ2-7; D is possibly TRBD2 (7 bases). The CDR3 bases are TGTGCCAGCAGTGAATGGTACAGGGAGGGCGAGCAGTACTTC. Translation gives CASSEWYREGEQYF.